These T cell receptor beta chains were read from a single sample in a study of cytomegalovirus exposure and HLA in healthy donors. Profiled with immunoSEQ multiplex PCR; TCRdb holds only in-frame clones, not every one. The sample lists about 120,000 clones; 80% were seen once. Sequencing was carried out using PBMCs. The source is a man in his fifties or sixties in good health and CMV-seronegative. Both conserved end residues are part of each CDR3. The order of the fields is clone size, J gene, V gene, D gene, CDR3 DNA, CDR3 protein. D genes are given only for firm matches. The listing skips clone size in some rows; elsewhere it reads once, few, many or a size class.

abundance: -; j_gene: TRBJ2-3; v_gene: TRBV19; d_gene: TRBD2; CDR3nt: TGTGCCAGTAGTATGCCCCCGGTTAGCGGGAGAATAGATACGCAGTATTTT; CDR3aa: CASSMPPVSGRIDTQYF
abundance: -; j_gene: TRBJ1-2; v_gene: TRBV5-1; d_gene: -; CDR3nt: TGCGCCAGCAGCTTGGACCCGAACGGGGGCTACACCTTC; CDR3aa: CASSLDPNGGYTF
abundance: -; j_gene: TRBJ1-1; v_gene: TRBV28; d_gene: TRBD1; CDR3nt: TGTGCCAGCAGCACAGGGGCCCCTGAAGCTTTCTTT; CDR3aa: CASSTGAPEAFF
abundance: -; j_gene: TRBJ1-5; v_gene: TRBV19; d_gene: -; CDR3nt: TGTGCCAGTAACACAGGCCTTCGGCAGCCCCAGCATTTT; CDR3aa: CASNTGLRQPQHF
abundance: -; j_gene: TRBJ1-4; v_gene: TRBV11-2; d_gene: TRBD1; CDR3nt: TGTGCCAGCAGCTTAGTTGGGACAGCGGCACCTGAAAAACTGTTTTTT; CDR3aa: CASSLVGTAAPEKLFF
abundance: -; j_gene: TRBJ1-4; v_gene: TRBV13; d_gene: -; CDR3nt: TGTGCCAGCAGCGGGCGAACTTCTAATGAAAAACTGTTTTTT; CDR3aa: CASSGRTSNEKLFF
abundance: -; j_gene: TRBJ1-6; v_gene: TRBV4-1; d_gene: TRBD1; CDR3nt: TGCGCCAGTGGACAGGGGGCATCACCCCTCCACTTT; CDR3aa: CASGQGASPLHF
abundance: -; j_gene: TRBJ1-1; v_gene: TRBV7-3; d_gene: TRBD1; CDR3nt: TGTGCCAGCAGCTTAACCGTTGCAGGGGGGGCTTTCTTT; CDR3aa: CASSLTVAGGAFF
abundance: -; j_gene: TRBJ1-1; v_gene: TRBV13; d_gene: -; CDR3nt: TGTGCCAGCGTAAGCTATGGCAGAGGAAACACTGAAGCTTTCTTT; CDR3aa: CASVSYGRGNTEAFF
abundance: -; j_gene: TRBJ2-3; v_gene: TRBV29-1; d_gene: TRBD2; CDR3nt: TGCAGCGTTGACCGCCCGGGACTAGCGGGCACAGATACGCAGTATTTT; CDR3aa: CSVDRPGLAGTDTQYF
abundance: -; j_gene: TRBJ2-1; v_gene: TRBV19; d_gene: TRBD2; CDR3nt: TGTGCCAGTAGTTTACTAGCGGGAAAAAGAGTGGAAACCTACAATGAGCAGTTCTTC; CDR3aa: CASSLLAGKRVETYNEQFF
abundance: -; j_gene: TRBJ1-3; v_gene: TRBV7-9; d_gene: -; CDR3nt: TGTGCCAGCAGCACCAGAACTCGGCTTCGGGAAAACACCATATATTTT; CDR3aa: CASSTRTRLRENTIYF
abundance: -; j_gene: TRBJ2-5; v_gene: TRBV28; d_gene: TRBD2; CDR3nt: TGTGCCAGCAGTTTAGGGGGGGTCGTCCAAGAGACCCAGTACTTC; CDR3aa: CASSLGGVVQETQYF
abundance: -; j_gene: TRBJ2-7; v_gene: TRBV11-2; d_gene: TRBD2; CDR3nt: TGTGCCAGCAGCTCTACTAGCGGTCCCTCCTACGAGCAGTACTTC; CDR3aa: CASSSTSGPSYEQYF
abundance: -; j_gene: TRBJ2-3; v_gene: TRBV30; d_gene: TRBD2; CDR3nt: TGTGCCTGGAGTAGGGGACTAGACACAGATACGCAGTATTTT; CDR3aa: CAWSRGLDTDTQYF
abundance: -; j_gene: TRBJ2-3; v_gene: TRBV5-1; d_gene: -; CDR3nt: TGCGCCAGCAGCTCCTACAGGCCCACAGATACGCAGTATTTT; CDR3aa: CASSSYRPTDTQYF
abundance: -; j_gene: TRBJ1-1; v_gene: TRBV30; d_gene: -; CDR3nt: TGTGCCTGGAGTATCGCGGGGAGGACTGAAGCTTTCTTT; CDR3aa: CAWSIAGRTEAFF
abundance: -; j_gene: TRBJ2-7; v_gene: TRBV19; d_gene: -; CDR3nt: TGTGCCAGTAGTATAGGAGGGACACGCTGGGACGAGCAGTACTTC; CDR3aa: CASSIGGTRWDEQYF
abundance: -; j_gene: TRBJ1-2; v_gene: TRBV7-2; d_gene: -; CDR3nt: TGTGCCAGCAGCTTAGATACAGTTCTTGGCTACACCTTC; CDR3aa: CASSLDTVLGYTF
abundance: -; j_gene: TRBJ2-3; v_gene: TRBV19; d_gene: TRBD1; CDR3nt: TGTGCCAGTAGTGTACAGGGGGGTCCAGATACGCAGTATTTT; CDR3aa: CASSVQGGPDTQYF
abundance: -; j_gene: TRBJ1-3; v_gene: TRBV19; d_gene: TRBD1; CDR3nt: TGTGCCAGTAGTACGACAGGGAGTGCAAACACCATATATTTT; CDR3aa: CASSTTGSANTIYF
abundance: -; j_gene: TRBJ2-3; v_gene: TRBV27; d_gene: TRBD2; CDR3nt: TGTGCCAGCAGTTTAAGGGGGACTAGCGGCCATCCGGATACGCAGTATTTT; CDR3aa: CASSLRGTSGHPDTQYF
abundance: -; j_gene: TRBJ2-5; v_gene: TRBV5-6; d_gene: -; CDR3nt: TGTGCCAGCAGCTTGGTGGGGGGGGGCAGAGAGACCCAGTACTTC; CDR3aa: CASSLVGGGRETQYF
abundance: few; j_gene: TRBJ2-7; v_gene: TRBV5-6; d_gene: -; CDR3nt: TGTGCCAGCAGCTCGCAGGGCGTATACGAGCAGTACTTC; CDR3aa: CASSSQGVYEQYF
abundance: -; j_gene: TRBJ2-6; v_gene: TRBV5-8; d_gene: -; CDR3nt: TGTGCCAGCAGCAACAGGAACTCTGGGGCCAACGTCCTGACTTTC; CDR3aa: CASSNRNSGANVLTF
abundance: once; j_gene: TRBJ2-2; v_gene: TRBV27; d_gene: TRBD1; CDR3nt: TGTGCCAGCAGCCGGGACAGGGGCAGCGGGGAGCTGTTTTTT; CDR3aa: CASSRDRGSGELFF
abundance: -; j_gene: TRBJ1-1; v_gene: TRBV5-4; d_gene: -; CDR3nt: TGTGCCAGCAGTCAGACAGTCCGATCTGACACTGAAGCTTTCTTT; CDR3aa: CASSQTVRSDTEAFF